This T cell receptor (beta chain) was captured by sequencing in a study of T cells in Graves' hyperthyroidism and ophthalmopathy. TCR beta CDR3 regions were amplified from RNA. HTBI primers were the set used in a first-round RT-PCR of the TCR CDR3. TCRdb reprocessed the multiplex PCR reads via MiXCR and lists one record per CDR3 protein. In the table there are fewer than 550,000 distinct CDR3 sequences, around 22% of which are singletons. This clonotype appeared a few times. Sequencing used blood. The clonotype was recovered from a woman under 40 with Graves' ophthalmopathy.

Here the CDR3 DNA reads TGCGCCAGCAGTCAGGGAATGGTGACTGAAGCTTTCTTT. Translating gives CASSQGMVTEAFF. This chain connects TRBV10-1 to TRBJ1-1, with D perhaps TRBD1 (5 bases). The CDR3 runs to 13 residues. Trimming took off 5 bases at V and 5 bases at J, with 12 bases between the two ends. Germline CDR1 and CDR2: WNHNN and SYGVQD (reference sequence).